One and the same sample provided the 17 T cell receptor beta chains below, sequenced in a study of CD8 T cells in ankylosing spondylitis. TCRdb ran MiXCR on the 5' RACE reads and lists one entry per CDR3 protein. The table lists about 240,000 distinct CDR3 sequences, roughly 8% of them singletons. The sequencing input was blood, either unsorted or a sorted T cell fraction (not recorded which). These receptors all come from a female donor with ankylosing spondylitis or in good health (not recorded which).

The chain links TRBV11-2 to TRBJ2-1; 9 nucleotides line up with TRBD2. With 0 bases clipped from V and 1 base from J, the junction kept 10 bases outside the gene matches. The CDR3 contains 19 residues. The germline CDR1 and CDR2 sequences are SGHAT and FQNNGV. CDR3 residues: CASSLDRLAGRVSYNEQFF. The CDR3 DNA reads TGTGCCAGCAGCTTAGATAGGCTAGCGGGAAGGGTGTCCTACAATGAGCAGTTCTTC.

This clonotype was seen at least ten times. The chain carries TRBV7-2 and TRBJ2-7; no firm D call. The CDR3 covers 15 residues. Looked up from germline, CDR1 is SGHTA and CDR2 is FQGNSA. Trimming removed 0 bases at V and 2 bases at J, with 11 bases between. The CDR3 region is CASSLARQRTYEQYF. DNA of the CDR3: TGTGCCAGCAGCTTAGCGAGGCAGAGGACCTACGAGCAGTACTTC.

This clonotype was counted at least ten times. V is TRBV12-3 or TRBV12-4 and J is TRBJ1-1, with D hard to call. Trimming removed 3 bases from V and 9 bases from J, with 20 bases in between. The CDR3 is made up of 15 amino acids. The CDR3 DNA sequence: TGTGCCAGCAGTTTTTTTCACAGCGGATCCCAGAAAGCTTTCTTT. Its translation: CASSFFHSGSQKAFF.

This clonotype turned up a few times. A much larger clone is a single base away; this may be a read error. As DNA, the CDR3 is TGCAGCGCCCTAATCGACTGCCTCACAGATACGCAGTATTTT. It yields the protein CSALIDCLTDTQYF. The chain uses TRBV29-1 and TRBJ2-3; D is ambiguous. Germline CDR1 and CDR2: SQVTM and ANQGSEA. The CDR3 is 14 residues long. V lost 7 bases and J lost 2, with 16 bases in between.

This clonotype was seen many times. The V gene is TRBV7-2, the J gene TRBJ2-3, with D perhaps TRBD1 or TRBD2 (6 bases each). The V gene's germline CDR1 is SGHTA and CDR2 FQGNSA. V was clipped by 2 bases and J by 0 bases, with 9 bases between them. The CDR3 loop spans 15 amino acids. DNA of the CDR3: TGTGCCAGCAGCTTAAGGGGGGTGAGCACAGATACGCAGTATTTT. Its protein product is CASSLRGVSTDTQYF.

The chain employs TRBV11-1 and TRBJ1-2; D is ambiguous. CDR3 length: 13 residues. V was cut by 6 bases and J by 8 bases, with 16 bases left in between. CDR1 is SGHAT, CDR2 FQDESV, per germline (reference sequence). In DNA form, the CDR3 reads TGTGCCAGCAGTCCAGACCCGGGATCGGGCTACACCTTC. Translated, it gives CASSPDPGSGYTF.

This clonotype appeared many times. The junction shows a germline mismatch at one end, possibly a read error. This chain uses TRBV4-3 with TRBJ2-1; TRBD2 agrees at 10 bases. Germline loops: CDR1 LGHNA, CDR2 YSLEER. CDR3 length: 12 residues. CDR3 sequence: CASSQSGTSAVF. DNA of the CDR3: TGCGCCAGCAGCCAATCCGGGACTAGCGCTGTCTTC.

V gene TRBV5-6 combines with J gene TRBJ1-1; tentative D call: TRBD1 (5 bases). This CDR3 comprises 15 residues. V lost 2 bases to trimming and J lost 5 bases, with 16 bases between them. From germline, CDR1 is SGHDT and CDR2 YYEEEE. CDR3 region: CASSFIGAPLTEAFF. Written as DNA, the CDR3 is TGTGCCAGCAGCTTTATCGGGGCACCCCTTACTGAAGCTTTCTTT.

This clonotype came up many times. The chain is built from TRBV5-5 and TRBJ1-2; D call uncertain. Between the trimmed V and J ends, which lost 2 bases and 3 bases, there was a span of 8 bases. The CDR3 length is 13 residues. Germline values: CDR1 SGHKS, CDR2 YYEKEE (reference sequence). CDR3 sequence reads: CASSFGKDYGYTF. The DNA of the CDR3 is TGTGCCAGCAGCTTCGGGAAAGACTATGGCTACACCTTC. Together with reference TRBV5-5 and TRBJ1-2, the CDR3 gives the full variable domain: DAGVTQSPTHLIKTRGQQVTLRCSPISGHKSVSWYQQVLGQGPQFIFQYYEKEERGRGNFPDRFSARQFPNYSSELNVNALLLGDSALYLCASSFGKDYGYTFGSGTRLTVV.

The chain joins TRBV20-1 to TRBJ2-7; TRBD2 matches at 10 bases. CDR3 size: 16 residues. The germline gives CDR1 DFQATT, CDR2 SNEGSKA (reference sequence). Unmatched junction bases numbered 9, after V lost 4 bases and J lost 0 bases. CDR3 nucleotides: TGCAGTGCTACTGGACTAGCGGTCCTACTCTCCTACGAGCAGTACTTC. Translating it yields CSATGLAVLLSYEQYF.

This clonotype appeared many times. This chain uses TRBV7-2 with TRBJ2-5; D not certain. Germline V lookup: CDR1 SGHTA, CDR2 FQGNSA. The CDR3 is 12 amino acids. With 5 bases removed from V and 0 bases from J, the gap between germline ends came to 4 bases. The CDR3, as DNA: TGTGCCAGCAGCAAGTACCAAGAGACCCAGTACTTC. It encodes CASSKYQETQYF. The full variable domain, in which reference TRBV7-2 and TRBJ2-5 provide the parts outside the CDR3, is GAGVSQSPSNKVTEKGKDVELRCDPISGHTALYWYRQSLGQGLEFLIYFQGNSAPDKSGLPSDRFSAERTGGSVSTLTIQRTQQEDSAVYLCASSKYQETQYFGPGTRLLVL.

This clonotype was recorded at least ten times. V gene TRBV20-1 combines with J gene TRBJ2-7; D gene uncertain. V gave up 2 bases and J gave up 1 base, with 9 bases separating them. Per germline, CDR1 DFQATT and CDR2 SNEGSKA (reference sequence). The CDR3 has 13 residues. CDR3 in amino acids: CSARHKGSYEQYF. The CDR3, as DNA: TGCAGTGCTAGACACAAGGGATCCTACGAGCAGTACTTC.

Many counts were recorded for this clonotype. The chain couples TRBV20-1 to TRBJ1-2; 8 bases are shared with TRBD1. The CDR3 spans 13 residues. V trimming: 2 bases; J trimming: 8 bases; junction bases outside the gene matches: 7. The germline V gene encodes CDR1 DFQATT and CDR2 SNEGSKA (reference sequence). Written as DNA, the CDR3 is TGCAGTGCTAGATGGACAGGGACAGTCGGCTACACCTTC. Its protein product is CSARWTGTVGYTF.

Ten or more counts support this clonotype. V and J are TRBV6-5 and TRBJ2-2, with TRBD2 identical over 11 bases. Germline CDR1 reads MNHEY; CDR2 reads SVGAGI. V was pared by 4 bases and J by 3 bases, with 1 base of the junction left unmatched. The CDR3 has 15 residues. CDR3 residues: CASSSGLADTGELFF. CDR3 DNA sequence: TGTGCCAGCAGTTCGGGACTAGCGGACACCGGGGAGCTGTTTTTT.

The chain combines TRBV24-1 with TRBJ2-1; D unclear. V was trimmed by 0 bases and J by 12 bases, leaving 5 bases between them. This CDR3 comprises 11 residues. The germline V gene encodes CDR1 KGHDR and CDR2 SFDVKD. CDR3 in DNA: TGTGCCACCAGTGATTTGACCGGGCAGTTCTTC. Amino acid sequence: CATSDLTGQFF.

The V call is TRBV2, the J call TRBJ2-7, with TRBD1 matching 10 bases. This CDR3 region has 14 residues. Trimming cost V 7 bases and J 10 bases; bases outside gene matches: 13. Germline V gene data show CDR1 as SNHLY and CDR2 as FYNNEI. CDR3 sequence reads: CASTRDRGDGEQYF. In nucleotides, the CDR3 is TGTGCCAGCACCCGGGACAGGGGCGACGGCGAACAGTACTTC.

Only a few counts were recorded for this clonotype. The rearrangement links TRBV5-1 to TRBJ2-1, with D perhaps given as TRBD1 or TRBD2 (6 bases each). The CDR3 is made up of 15 amino acids. The V end lost 4 bases, the J end lost 5 bases, and 16 bases lay between the germline ends. CDR1 is SGHRS and CDR2 is YFSETQ in the germline V gene. CDR3 protein: CASSVQRRGNNEQFF. The CDR3 region has the DNA TGCGCCAGCAGCGTACAGCGGAGGGGGAACAATGAGCAGTTCTTC.